This T cell receptor beta chain stems from a study of metastatic and nonmetastatic thyroid tumors. As for the study in general: It was across blood and tumor or nodule tissue from malignant and benign thyroid patients that repertoires were compared.

Among the patients, none had received any treatment before thyroid surgery. Germline lookup yields CDR1 MNHEY and CDR2 SVGEGT. V lost 6 bases and J lost 1, with 15 bases in between. The CDR3 is made up of 15 amino acids. This clone was observed a few times. Its matching antigen is unknown. Notes on the study in general: Within blood and tumor, benign nodules reportedly had significantly lower TCR beta diversity than malignant thyroid tumors did.

TCRdb re-clonotyped the PCR reads via MiXCR. The table lists roughly 70,000 clones, less than 20% of them singletons. The source material was blood. The receptor comes from a female donor with papillary thyroid cancer or a benign thyroid nodule (not recorded which). Some clones in this sample may be carry-over from other donors' samples. The chain has TRBV6-2 or TRBV6-3 and TRBJ1-1; unclear D gene. This CDR3 reads CASSYHGGPNTEAFF. The DNA of the CDR3 is TGTGCCAGCAGCTACCACGGCGGGCCGAACACTGAAGCTTTCTTT.